The sequence of this T cell receptor (beta chain) was determined in a study of human T cells and chemical hapten exposure. Looking at the study overall: Each patch test put 0.01% DPC on the upper back, and results were read at 6 days. Patients, mostly women, had alopecia areata, alopecia totalis or alopecia universalis. Findings and limits, study-wide: Significantly greater numbers of large CDR3 similarity clusters came from expanded TCRs than from controls.

Each CDR3 protein is one row after TCRdb ran MiXCR on the RACE reads. The sample lists 330,000 or so distinct CDR3 sequences, 6% to 7% occurring once. In this sample, this clonotype turned up many times. The antigen is not known. Documented time point: patch test 2, 6 weeks after DPC sensitization. Treatment meaning: therapeutic diphenylcyclopropenone sensitization with weekly scalp DPC. Germline lookup yields CDR1 SEHNR and CDR2 FQNEAQ (reference sequence). V was trimmed by 4 bases and J by 7 bases, leaving 20 bases between them. CDR3 length: 17 residues. The gene calls are TRBV7-9 and TRBJ1-6; tentatively, D is TRBD1 (6 bases). This receptor was identified in a woman aged 18-35 years with alopecia areata. Some clones in this sample may be carry-over from other donors' samples. Specimen: whole blood, collected in connection with sensitization to the hapten diphenylcyclopropenone (DPC). CDR3 region: CASSSRGGGMANSPLHF. CDR3 bases: TGTGCCAGCAGCTCCAGGGGTGGGGGTATGGCGAATTCACCCCTCCACTTT.